A single sample is the source of the 8 T cell receptor beta chains below, sequenced in a study of patients and donors after allogeneic stem cell transplantation. TCRdb redid the calling of the RT-PCR reads with MiXCR, one entry per CDR3 protein. Altogether tens of thousands of distinct CDR3 sequences are present, 48% being singletons, with the ten largest covering about 64%. The source material was blood, either unsorted or a sorted T cell fraction (not recorded which). These receptors came from a human donor who was either an allogeneic HSCT recipient or a stem cell or donor lymphocyte infusion donor (not recorded which). It is not recorded whose cells these are; they may come from a transplant donor.

The V call is TRBV29-1, the J call TRBJ2-4; no firm D call. V dropped 3 bases and J dropped 0 bases, with 3 bases sitting between them. Germline V CDR1 and CDR2: SQVTM, ANQGSEA. This CDR3 comprises 12 residues. The CDR3 loop is CSVELAKNIQYF. CDR3 nucleotides: TGCAGCGTTGAGCTAGCCAAAAACATTCAGTACTTC.

The chain joins TRBV4-1 to TRBJ1-2; 7 positions match TRBD1. Losses at the gene ends were 5 bases for V and 3 bases for J; bases not matched to a gene: 12. This CDR3 contains 16 residues. CDR1 is MGHRA and CDR2 is YSYEKL in the germline V gene. Here the CDR3 DNA reads TGCGCCAGCAGCTCAAACCTACAGGGGTTAGACTATGGCTACACCTTC. Amino acids: CASSSNLQGLDYGYTF.

In DNA form, the CDR3 reads TGTGCCACCAGCAGAACCGGGACAGGGTCCTACGAGCAGTACTTC. Translation: CATSRTGTGSYEQYF. This chain uses TRBV15 with TRBJ2-7, with 9 bases that match TRBD1. The CDR3 is 15 residues long. Germline V lookup: CDR1 LNHNV, CDR2 YYDKDF (reference sequence). Trimming removed 2 bases from V and 1 base from J; junction bases left unmatched: 3.

The rearrangement uses TRBV10-3 and TRBJ2-4; D gene unclear. The CDR3 has 14 amino acids. Germline V lookup: CDR1 ENHRY, CDR2 SYGVKD. Trimming cost V 2 bases and J 6 bases, with 11 bases left between them. CDR3 coding DNA: TGTGCCATCAGTGAGATAGGCTGGGTAAACATTCAGTACTTC. Its translation is CAISEIGWVNIQYF.

Only a few counts were recorded for this clonotype. The genes are TRBV7-9 and TRBJ1-5; the D is unclear. The CDR3 length is 13 residues. Deletions cut 3 bases from V and 7 bases from J, with 10 bases between. Per germline, CDR1 SEHNR and CDR2 FQNEAQ (reference sequence). This CDR3 is CASSFAGDQPQHF. The CDR3 DNA reads as TGTGCCAGCAGCTTCGCAGGAGACCAGCCCCAGCATTTT.

The chain uses TRBV28 and TRBJ2-1, with 15 bases that match TRBD2. The CDR3 covers 16 residues. Germline CDR1 reads MDHEN; CDR2 reads SYDVKM. The ends lost 10 bases at V and 8 bases at J; junction bases unmatched: 12. The CDR3 protein is CATRTSGRARNDEQFF. The CDR3 DNA sequence: TGTGCCACCCGGACTAGCGGGAGGGCCCGCAACGATGAGCAGTTCTTC.

The chain carries TRBV7-9 and TRBJ1-2; D remains ambiguous. Per germline, CDR1 SEHNR and CDR2 FQNEAQ (reference sequence). Trimming stripped 1 base from V and 6 bases from J, with 12 bases between. The CDR3 extends over 14 amino acids. In DNA, the CDR3 is TGTGCCAGCAGCTTAGATCGCAGGCTCGATGGCTACACCTTC. It codes for CASSLDRRLDGYTF.

The DNA for the CDR3 is TGTGCCAGCAGCTTAGGACACAGCACAGATACGCAGTATTTT. It codes for CASSLGHSTDTQYF. The chain employs TRBV7-3 and TRBJ2-3, with D perhaps matching TRBD1 (5 bases). Germline-derived CDR1 and CDR2 are SGHTA and FQGTGA. The CDR3 runs to 14 residues. Trimming took off 2 bases at V and 0 bases at J, with 6 bases between the two ends.